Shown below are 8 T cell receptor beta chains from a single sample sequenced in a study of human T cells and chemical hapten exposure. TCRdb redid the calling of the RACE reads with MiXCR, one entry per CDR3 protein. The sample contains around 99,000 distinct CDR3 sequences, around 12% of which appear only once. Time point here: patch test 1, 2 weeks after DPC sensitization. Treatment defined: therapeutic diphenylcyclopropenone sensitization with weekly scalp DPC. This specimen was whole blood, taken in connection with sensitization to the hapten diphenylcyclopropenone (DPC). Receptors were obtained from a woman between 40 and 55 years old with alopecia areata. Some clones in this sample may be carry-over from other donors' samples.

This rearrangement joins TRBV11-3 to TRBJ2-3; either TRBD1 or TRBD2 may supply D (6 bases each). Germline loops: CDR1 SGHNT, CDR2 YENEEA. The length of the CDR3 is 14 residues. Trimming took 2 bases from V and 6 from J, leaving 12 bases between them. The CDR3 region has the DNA TGTGCCAGCAGCTTAACCGGGGGCTCCGATACGCAGTATTTT. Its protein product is CASSLTGGSDTQYF.

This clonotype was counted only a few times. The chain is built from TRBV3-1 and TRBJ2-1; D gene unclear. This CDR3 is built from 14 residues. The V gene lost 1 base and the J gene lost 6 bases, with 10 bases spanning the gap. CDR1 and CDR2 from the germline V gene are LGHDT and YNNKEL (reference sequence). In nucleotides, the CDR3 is TGTGCCAGCAGCCAAGCTAATGGTCTCAATGAGCAGTTCTTC. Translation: CASSQANGLNEQFF.

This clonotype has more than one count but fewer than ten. CDR3 in amino acids: CASSRDFSLGQFF. For the CDR3, the DNA is TGTGCCAGCAGCCGGGACTTCTCATTGGGGCAGTTCTTC. The chain links TRBV7-2 to TRBJ2-1; D might be TRBD2 (6 bases). Deletions cut 5 bases from V and 12 bases from J, with 17 bases between. CDR1 is SGHTA and CDR2 is FQGNSA in the germline V gene. The CDR3 loop spans 13 amino acids.

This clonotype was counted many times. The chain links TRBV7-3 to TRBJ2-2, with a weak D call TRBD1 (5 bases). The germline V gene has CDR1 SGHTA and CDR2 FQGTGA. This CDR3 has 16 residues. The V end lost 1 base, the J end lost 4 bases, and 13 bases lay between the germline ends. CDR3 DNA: TGTGCCAGCAGCTTAAGCCCCGGACACCGCACCGGGGAGCTGTTTTTT. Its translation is CASSLSPGHRTGELFF.

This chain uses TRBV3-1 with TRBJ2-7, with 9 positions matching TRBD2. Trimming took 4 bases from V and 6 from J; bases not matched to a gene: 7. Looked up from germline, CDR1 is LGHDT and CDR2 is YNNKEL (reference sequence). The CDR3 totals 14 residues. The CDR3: CASSPIAGVAEQYF. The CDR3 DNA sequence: TGTGCCAGCAGCCCCATAGCGGGGGTCGCCGAGCAGTACTTC.

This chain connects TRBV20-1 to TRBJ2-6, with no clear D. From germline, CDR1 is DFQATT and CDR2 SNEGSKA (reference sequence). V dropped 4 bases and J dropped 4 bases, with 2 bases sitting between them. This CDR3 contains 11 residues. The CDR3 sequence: CSANGANVLTF. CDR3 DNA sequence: TGCAGTGCTAACGGGGCCAACGTCCTGACTTTC.

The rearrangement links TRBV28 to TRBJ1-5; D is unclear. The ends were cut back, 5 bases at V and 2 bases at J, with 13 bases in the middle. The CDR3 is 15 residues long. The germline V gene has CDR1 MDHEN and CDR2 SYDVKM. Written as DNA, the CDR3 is TGTGCCAGCAGTAACGGAGGGATTCGCAATCAGCCCCAGCATTTT. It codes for CASSNGGIRNQPQHF.

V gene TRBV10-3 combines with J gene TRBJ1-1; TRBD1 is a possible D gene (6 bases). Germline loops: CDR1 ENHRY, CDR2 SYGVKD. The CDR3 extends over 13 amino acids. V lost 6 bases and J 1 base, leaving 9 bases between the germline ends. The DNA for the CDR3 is TGTGCCATCAGCCTGACAGGGAACACTGAAGCTTTCTTT. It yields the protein CAISLTGNTEAFF.